The subject of this entry is one T cell receptor (beta chain). The entry originates in a study of cytomegalovirus exposure and HLA in healthy donors. Primers included in the PCR were 60 Vbeta and 13 Jbeta primers. Measured with immunoSEQ multiplex PCR; TCRdb has only the in-frame clones, and not every one. Among under 200,000 clones listed, 68% were seen once. Material for sequencing was PBMCs. This TCR was recovered from a woman between 18 and 29 years old in good health and CMV-seropositive.

The CDR3 DNA reads TGTGCCAGCAGTTACCAACAGGGGGCTGGGGGCTACACCTTC. This translates into CASSYQQGAGGYTF. The chain carries TRBV2 and TRBJ1-2; 9 bases are a match to TRBD1. This CDR3 region has 14 residues. Germline V gene lookup returns CDR1 SNHLY and CDR2 FYNNEI. J lost 8 bases, V lost 5 bases, and 9 bases had no gene match.